The TCR beta chain described here comes from a study of cytomegalovirus exposure and HLA in healthy donors. PCR used 60 Vbeta primers and 13 Jbeta primers. Profiling relied on immunoSEQ multiplex PCR, and the TCRdb table lists in-frame clones only, not all of them. In the table there are some 160,000 clones, 65% to 85% of which are singletons. The germline V gene has CDR1 KGHSH and CDR2 LQKENI. V was pared by 3 bases and J by 4 bases, with 6 bases of the junction left unmatched. This CDR3 region has 16 residues. The TCR originated in a man aged 60 to 69 in good health and CMV-seronegative. Sequencing used PBMCs. The chain recombines TRBV18 with TRBJ1-3; 10 bases fit TRBD1. CDR3 sequence reads: CASSPSGTGAGNTIYF. Written as DNA, the CDR3 is TGTGCCAGCTCACCGTCCGGGACAGGGGCCGGAAACACCATATATTTT.